Each of the 5 T cell receptor beta chains below was sequenced from the same sample in a study of blood T cell repertoires in COVID-19. Method: immunoSEQ multiplex PCR; TCRdb's copy keeps in-frame clones and lacks some. The data show roughly 100,000 clones, 81% seen once. The sequenced sample consisted of peripheral blood. The receptors were gathered from a man older than 75 with acute or convalescent COVID-19.

V gene TRBV5-1 combines with J gene TRBJ2-3, with 8 bases aligning to TRBD2. In germline, CDR1 is SGHRS, CDR2 YFSETQ. The CDR3 runs to 14 residues. Trimming at V came to 1 base and at J to 5 bases, leaving 3 bases not matched to a gene. The CDR3 DNA follows: TGCGCCAGCAGCTTGAGCGGGGGAAAAGATACGCAGTATTTT. Protein product: CASSLSGGKDTQYF.

The chain is built from TRBV9 and TRBJ2-2; 13 bases match TRBD2. This CDR3 comprises 16 residues. The germline V gene has CDR1 SGDLS and CDR2 YYNGEE. Trimming cost V 4 bases and J 7 bases; bases outside gene matches: 7. The CDR3 coding sequence is TGTGCCAGCAGCTTTAGGACTAGCGGGAGTGGCGGGGAGCTGTTTTTT. Amino acids: CASSFRTSGSGGELFF. The complete variable domain, with remaining parts taken from reference TRBV9 and TRBJ2-2, reads DSGVTQTPKHLITATGQRVTLRCSPRSGDLSVYWYQQSLDQGLQFLIQYYNGEERAKGNILERFSAQQFPDLHSELNLSSLELGDSALYFCASSFRTSGSGGELFFGEGSRLTVL.

The CDR3 region is CASSLDRAGGSNEQFF. The CDR3 coding sequence is TGTGCCAGCAGCTTAGATCGGGCGGGAGGGTCGAATGAGCAGTTCTTC. The chain employs TRBV11-2 and TRBJ2-1; 9 bases match TRBD2. Germline CDR1 reads SGHAT; CDR2 reads FQNNGV. This CDR3 has 16 residues. V shed 0 bases, J shed 7 bases, and the junction held 7 bases outside the gene matches.

The chain is built from TRBV2 and TRBJ1-1; 11 bases map to TRBD1. This CDR3 contains 14 residues. CDR1 SNHLY and CDR2 FYNNEI come from the germline V gene. V trimming: 6 bases; J trimming: 4 bases; junction bases outside the gene matches: 4. As DNA, the CDR3 is TGTGCCAGCAGCGGGACAGGGGGGAGCACTGAAGCTTTCTTT. This sequence encodes CASSGTGGSTEAFF.

The V gene is TRBV20-1, the J gene TRBJ1-5; D is unresolved. The germline V gene encodes CDR1 DFQATT and CDR2 SNEGSKA (reference sequence). This CDR3 is 14 amino acids long. V was cut by 3 bases and J by 4 bases, with 13 bases left in between. CDR3 loop: CSASLVGRNQPQHF. The CDR3 coding sequence is TGCAGTGCTAGTTTGGTTGGGAGGAATCAGCCCCAGCATTTT.